These T cell receptor beta chains were read from a single sample in a study of cytomegalovirus exposure and HLA in healthy donors. Profiling relied on immunoSEQ multiplex PCR, and the TCRdb table lists in-frame clones only, not all of them. The sample has under 200,000 clones, roughly three quarters seen once. Sequencing was done on a sample of PBMCs. The receptors were gathered from a man between 60 and 75 years old in good health and CMV-seronegative. Both conserved end residues are part of each CDR3. The order of the fields is clone size, V gene, J gene, CDR3 length, D gene, CDR3 DNA, CDR3 protein. D genes are given only for firm matches. A clone size is listed for some rows: how often the clone was seen (once, few, many), or a class if it is expanded.

clone_size: .; v_call: TRBV7-2; j_call: TRBJ2-7; cdr3_length: 14; d_call: TRBD1; cdr3_nt: TGTGCCAGCAGTTTGGACAGGGTGATCTACGAGCAGTACTTC; cdr3_aa: CASSLDRVIYEQYF
clone_size: few; v_call: TRBV6-6; j_call: TRBJ2-7; cdr3_length: 16; d_call: TRBD2; cdr3_nt: TGTGCCAGCAGTTACTCTTGGACTAGCGGGACCTACGAGCAGTACTTC; cdr3_aa: CASSYSWTSGTYEQYF
clone_size: .; v_call: TRBV18; j_call: TRBJ2-7; cdr3_length: 15; d_call: .; cdr3_nt: TGTGCCAGCTCACCACAGTCAGGGTCACTCTACGAGCAGTACTTC; cdr3_aa: CASSPQSGSLYEQYF
clone_size: .; v_call: TRBV7-8; j_call: TRBJ2-1; cdr3_length: 13; d_call: .; cdr3_nt: TGTGCAGGCCTAAGCGGGTTGACCGATGAGCAGTTCTTC; cdr3_aa: CAGLSGLTDEQFF
clone_size: .; v_call: TRBV5-1; j_call: TRBJ2-2; cdr3_length: 14; d_call: TRBD1; cdr3_nt: TGCGCCAGCAGCTTGGCAGGGGGCACCGGGGAGCTGTTTTTT; cdr3_aa: CASSLAGGTGELFF
clone_size: few; v_call: TRBV4-3; j_call: TRBJ2-1; cdr3_length: 15; d_call: TRBD1; cdr3_nt: TGCGCCAGCAGCCAAGCGGGACAGGGCTACAATGAGCAGTTCTTC; cdr3_aa: CASSQAGQGYNEQFF
clone_size: .; v_call: TRBV6-5; j_call: TRBJ1-2; cdr3_length: 14; d_call: TRBD1; cdr3_nt: TGTGCCAGCAGTCTACAGGGGGCAGACTATGGCTACACCTTC; cdr3_aa: CASSLQGADYGYTF
clone_size: .; v_call: TRBV7-9; j_call: TRBJ1-2; cdr3_length: 10; d_call: .; cdr3_nt: TGTGCCCTCGGAGGTCATGGCTACACCTTC; cdr3_aa: CALGGHGYTF
clone_size: few; v_call: TRBV4-3; j_call: TRBJ2-5; cdr3_length: 13; d_call: TRBD2; cdr3_nt: TGCGCCAGCAGCCGGGGGGGCCAAGAGACCCAGTACTTC; cdr3_aa: CASSRGGQETQYF
clone_size: .; v_call: TRBV27; j_call: TRBJ2-7; cdr3_length: 14; d_call: .; cdr3_nt: TGTGCCAGCAGTTCGGCAGGTCTCTCCTACGAGCAGTACTTC; cdr3_aa: CASSSAGLSYEQYF
clone_size: .; v_call: TRBV6-1; j_call: TRBJ1-1; cdr3_length: 13; d_call: TRBD1; cdr3_nt: TGTGCCAGCCCGGACAGGAGGAGTACTGAAGCTTTCTTT; cdr3_aa: CASPDRRSTEAFF
clone_size: .; v_call: TRBV5-1; j_call: TRBJ2-6; cdr3_length: 19; d_call: TRBD2; cdr3_nt: TGCGCCAGCAGCCCCGTCGCGGGAGGCCCTAGCTCTGGGGCCAACGTCCTGACTTTC; cdr3_aa: CASSPVAGGPSSGANVLTF
clone_size: .; v_call: TRBV5-1; j_call: TRBJ2-3; cdr3_length: 16; d_call: .; cdr3_nt: TGCGCCAGCAGCCTGTCGGGTCGGGGGAGCACAGATACGCAGTATTTT; cdr3_aa: CASSLSGRGSTDTQYF
clone_size: .; v_call: TRBV7-9; j_call: TRBJ2-2; cdr3_length: 16; d_call: .; cdr3_nt: TGTGCCAGCAGCGATCCCGACAGGATGCAAACCGGGGAGCTGTTTTTT; cdr3_aa: CASSDPDRMQTGELFF
clone_size: .; v_call: TRBV2; j_call: TRBJ2-1; cdr3_length: 16; d_call: .; cdr3_nt: TGTGCCAGCAGTGTTGGGGGGAGCCTCTTTAACAATGAGCAGTTCTTC; cdr3_aa: CASSVGGSLFNNEQFF
clone_size: .; v_call: TRBV29-1; j_call: TRBJ2-3; cdr3_length: 15; d_call: .; cdr3_nt: TGCAGCGTCGCGGACTCGGGGTGCTACCCAGATACGCAGTATTTT; cdr3_aa: CSVADSGCYPDTQYF
clone_size: .; v_call: TRBV7-9; j_call: TRBJ2-1; cdr3_length: 13; d_call: .; cdr3_nt: TGTGCCAGCAGCCCCGATGGGCCAACCAGCCCGCTCTTC; cdr3_aa: CASSPDGPTSPLF
clone_size: .; v_call: TRBV18; j_call: TRBJ1-3; cdr3_length: 16; d_call: TRBD1; cdr3_nt: TGTGCCAGCTCACCGGGACAGGGCAGGTCTGGAAACACCATATATTTT; cdr3_aa: CASSPGQGRSGNTIYF
clone_size: .; v_call: TRBV28; j_call: TRBJ1-1; cdr3_length: 15; d_call: TRBD1; cdr3_nt: TGTGCCAGCAGTTCCTGGACAGGGGAGGACACTGAAGCTTTCTTT; cdr3_aa: CASSSWTGEDTEAFF
clone_size: .; v_call: TRBV4-1; j_call: TRBJ1-4; cdr3_length: 17; d_call: .; cdr3_nt: TGCGCCAGCAGCCAAGGACCACCACGGACAGCAAATGAAAAACTGTTTTTT; cdr3_aa: CASSQGPPRTANEKLFF
clone_size: .; v_call: TRBV6-1; j_call: TRBJ2-1; cdr3_length: 13; d_call: TRBD1; cdr3_nt: TGTGCCAGCAGATGGACAGGGGTAGATGAGCAGTTCTTC; cdr3_aa: CASRWTGVDEQFF
clone_size: .; v_call: TRBV5-1; j_call: TRBJ1-4; cdr3_length: 13; d_call: .; cdr3_nt: TGCGCCAGCAGCTTGGCAGTAAATGAAAAACTGTTTTTT; cdr3_aa: CASSLAVNEKLFF
clone_size: few; v_call: TRBV7-3; j_call: TRBJ2-2; cdr3_length: 15; d_call: .; cdr3_nt: TGTGCCAGCAGCACGTCGCAGGGGGGCACCGGGGAGCTGTTTTTT; cdr3_aa: CASSTSQGGTGELFF
clone_size: .; v_call: TRBV4-1; j_call: TRBJ2-3; cdr3_length: 19; d_call: TRBD2; cdr3_nt: TGCGCCAGCAGCCAAGATGGTAGTAGCGGGGGCGTAAGCACAGATACGCAGTATTTT; cdr3_aa: CASSQDGSSGGVSTDTQYF
clone_size: .; v_call: TRBV7-2; j_call: TRBJ2-7; cdr3_length: 18; d_call: TRBD2; cdr3_nt: TGTGCCAGCAGCCACCGACTAGCGGGAGGGCCATACTCCTACGAGCAGTACTTC; cdr3_aa: CASSHRLAGGPYSYEQYF
clone_size: .; v_call: TRBV7-2; j_call: TRBJ1-5; cdr3_length: 15; d_call: .; cdr3_nt: TGTGCCAGCAGCTTAGGAAGGACCGGGGATCAGCCCCAGCATTTT; cdr3_aa: CASSLGRTGDQPQHF